This T cell receptor beta chain was observed in a study of shared clonotypes between healthy human individuals. Broader study findings: Generally, estimated richness proved larger in naive subsets than it did in memory subsets. Across a handful of donors, naive CD4 shared 5% to 6%, naive CD8 more than 3%, memory CD4 roughly 2.5%, memory CD8 0.4%. Expectations were that clonotype sharing among donors would be affected by sequencing depth.

In regard to this clone: Its matching antigen is unknown.

Measured with immunoSEQ multiplex PCR; TCRdb has only the in-frame clones, and not every one. This table has some 380,000 clones, about 97% appearing once. The TCR sequence derives from a man aged 30 to 39 in good health. Sample: memory CD8+ T cells sorted from blood. Subset specified: CD45RO+ cells pooled with CCR7-negative TemRA cells.

The CDR3 protein is CARPGLNIQYF. As DNA, the CDR3 is TGTGCCCGCCCGGGACTTAACATTCAGTACTTC. V is TRBV6-4 and J is TRBJ2-4; possible D gene TRBD2, 6 bases. The V end was cut by 11 bases, the J end by 7 bases, with 12 bases between. The CDR3 is made up of 11 amino acids. CDR1 is MRHNA and CDR2 is SNTAGT in the germline V gene.